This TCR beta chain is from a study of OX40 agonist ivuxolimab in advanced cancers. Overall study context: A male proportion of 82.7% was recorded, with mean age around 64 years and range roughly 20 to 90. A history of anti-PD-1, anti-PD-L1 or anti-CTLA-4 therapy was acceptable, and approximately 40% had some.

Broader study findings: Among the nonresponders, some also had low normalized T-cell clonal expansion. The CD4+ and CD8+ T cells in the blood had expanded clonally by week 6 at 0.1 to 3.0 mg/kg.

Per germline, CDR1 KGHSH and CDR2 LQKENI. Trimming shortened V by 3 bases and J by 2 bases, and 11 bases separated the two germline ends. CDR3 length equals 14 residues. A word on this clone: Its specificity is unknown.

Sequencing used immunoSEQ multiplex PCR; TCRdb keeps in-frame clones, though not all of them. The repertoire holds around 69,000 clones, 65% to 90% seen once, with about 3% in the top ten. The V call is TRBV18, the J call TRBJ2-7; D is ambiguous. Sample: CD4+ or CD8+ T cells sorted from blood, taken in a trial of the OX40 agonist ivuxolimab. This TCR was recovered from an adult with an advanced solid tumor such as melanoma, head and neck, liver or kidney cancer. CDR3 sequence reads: CASSPGGTTYEQYF. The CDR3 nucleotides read TGTGCCAGCTCACCGGGCGGAACTACCTACGAGCAGTACTTC.